This T cell receptor (beta chain) emerged from a study of CD8 T cells in ankylosing spondylitis. The study's findings and limits: Apparently characteristic of ankylosing spondylitis blood was a TCR beta motif (about 8 highly homologous variants).

A word on this clonotype: What it binds is not known.

TCRdb used MiXCR to reprocess the 5' RACE reads, holding one entry per CDR3 protein. The sample carries about 450,000 distinct CDR3 sequences, around 26% recorded once. Deletions cut 1 base from V and 7 bases from J, with 14 bases between. The germline gives CDR1 SGHAT, CDR2 FQNNGV. The CDR3 is 15 amino acids. Sequences were obtained from blood, either unsorted or a sorted T cell fraction (not recorded which). The sequence was collected from a male donor with ankylosing spondylitis. The rearrangement uses TRBV11-2 and TRBJ2-1; perhaps TRBD1 as D (7 bases). CDR3 sequence: CASSLGRDSGNEQFF. CDR3 in DNA: TGTGCCAGCAGCTTAGGCCGGGACAGCGGGAATGAGCAGTTCTTC.